This TCR beta chain came from a study of blood T cell repertoires in COVID-19. Across the whole study: COVID-19 samples collected from the United States, Italy and Spain covered acute and convalescent phases. T cells, B-cell-depleted T cells, or PBMCs provided the cDNA or gDNA that served as material.

The CDR3 runs to 15 residues. CDR1 is LNHDA and CDR2 is SQIVND in the germline V gene (reference sequence). Trimming removed 9 bases from V and 8 bases from J, with 23 bases in between. In the authors' workflow: Estimated nucleated cell counts came from reference gene primer amplification. The data were produced by immunoSEQ multiplex PCR, yet TCRdb's version contains in-frame clones alone and is incomplete. V, J and clone size reflect that table, while D and trimming were determined from the DNA. The sample yields about 190,000 clones, 80% to 85% seen once. The source is a woman aged 30 to 39 with acute or convalescent COVID-19. Sequenced sample: peripheral blood. V usage is TRBV19 and J usage is TRBJ2-1; D is ambiguous. CDR3 nucleotides: TGTGCCAGCCTAAACCGGCTAGATGTCGTCCATGAGCAGTTCTTC. Its translation is CASLNRLDVVHEQFF.